This T cell receptor (beta chain) originates from a study of T cells in Graves' hyperthyroidism and ophthalmopathy. Diagnosis rested on symptoms, serum thyroxine and TRAb, thyroid ultrasound, and orbital computed tomography. Findings and caveats of the study: Also found in blood were most expanded thyroid clonotypes above 0.001.

The table lists this clonotype with many counts. The antigen remains unidentified. The CDR3 sequence is 14 residues long. CDR1 is SNHLY, CDR2 FYNNEI, per germline. V was clipped by 1 base and J by 1 base, with 7 bases between them. RNA transcripts served as the template for amplifying TCR beta CDR3 regions. RT-PCR in the first round (using the HTBI primer set) targeted the TCR CDR3. Using its own MiXCR run on the multiplex PCR reads, TCRdb lists one record per CDR3 protein. The data contain 400,000 or so distinct CDR3 sequences, over 12% of them seen just once; the ten biggest clones take up around 30%.

The TCR was taken from a man aged 45-65 years with Graves' ophthalmopathy. The chain uses TRBV2 and TRBJ1-1; D is possibly TRBD1 (5 bases). Specimen: blood. In nucleotides, the CDR3 is TGTGCCAGCAGTGAAGTGAGGGGGAACACTGAAGCTTTCTTT. It specifies CASSEVRGNTEAFF.